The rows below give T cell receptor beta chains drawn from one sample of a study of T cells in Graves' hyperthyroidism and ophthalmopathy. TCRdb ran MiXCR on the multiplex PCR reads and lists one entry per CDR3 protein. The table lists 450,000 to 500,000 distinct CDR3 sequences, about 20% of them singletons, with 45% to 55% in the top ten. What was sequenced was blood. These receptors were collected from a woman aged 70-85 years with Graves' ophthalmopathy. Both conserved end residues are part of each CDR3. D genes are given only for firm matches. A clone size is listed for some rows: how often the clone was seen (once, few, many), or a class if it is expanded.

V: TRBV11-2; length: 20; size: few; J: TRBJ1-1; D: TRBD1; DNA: TGTGCCAGCAGCCCTGGGGGGTGGGACAGGGGCGCCTACATGAACACTGAAGCTTTCTTT; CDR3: CASSPGGWDRGAYMNTEAFF
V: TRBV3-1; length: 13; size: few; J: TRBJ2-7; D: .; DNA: TGTGCCAGCAGCCAATCCCTAGGGGGCGAGCAGTACTTC; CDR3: CASSQSLGGEQYF
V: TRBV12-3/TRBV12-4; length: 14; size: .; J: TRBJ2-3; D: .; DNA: TGTGCCAGCAGTATGGGAAACGAGACAGATACGCAGTATTTT; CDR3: CASSMGNETDTQYF
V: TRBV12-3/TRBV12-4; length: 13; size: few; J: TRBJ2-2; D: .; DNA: TGTGCCAGCAGCCCCTTCGTTCCCGGGGAGCTGTTTTTT; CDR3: CASSPFVPGELFF
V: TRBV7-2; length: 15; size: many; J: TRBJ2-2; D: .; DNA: TGTGCCAGCAGGAAGGCAGGCAGCCTAACCGGGGAGCTGTTTTTT; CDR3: CASRKAGSLTGELFF
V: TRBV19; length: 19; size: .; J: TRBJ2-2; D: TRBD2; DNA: TGTGCCAGTAGTCCCTGGGATAGCGGGAGGACGGAGAACACCGGGGAGCTGTTTTTT; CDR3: CASSPWDSGRTENTGELFF
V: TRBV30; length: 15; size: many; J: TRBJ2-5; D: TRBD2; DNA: TGTGCCCTATCATCATTCACTAGCGGGAGGGAGACCCAGTACTTC; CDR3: CALSSFTSGRETQYF
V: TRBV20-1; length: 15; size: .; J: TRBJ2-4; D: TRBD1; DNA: TGCAGTGCTAGACCCCCCCAGGGGGCAGGGGACATTCAGTACTTC; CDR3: CSARPPQGAGDIQYF
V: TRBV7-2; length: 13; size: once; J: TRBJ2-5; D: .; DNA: TGTGCCAGCAGCTTATCAGGTTGGGAGACCCAGTACTTC; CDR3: CASSLSGWETQYF
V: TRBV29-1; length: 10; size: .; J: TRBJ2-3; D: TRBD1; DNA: TGCAGCGTTGCCCAGGGGGTCTCGTATTTT; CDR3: CSVAQGVSYF
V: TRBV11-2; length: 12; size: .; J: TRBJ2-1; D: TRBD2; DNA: TGTGCCAGCCGTCTTGGGGGGGGTGAGCAGTTCTTC; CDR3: CASRLGGGEQFF
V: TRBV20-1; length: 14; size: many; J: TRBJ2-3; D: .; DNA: TGCAGTGCCACTCCCCAGCGGGTTACAGATACGCAGTATTTT; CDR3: CSATPQRVTDTQYF